This T cell receptor beta chain is drawn from a study of long-term antiretroviral therapy in people with HIV. The V gene lost 8 bases and the J gene lost 3 bases, with 11 bases spanning the gap. Germline CDR1 is MDHEN and CDR2 is SYDVKM. The CDR3 runs to 13 residues. The libraries were made with immunoSEQ v3.0 at survey level. The method was immunoSEQ multiplex PCR; TCRdb's version includes in-frame clones alone and lacks a portion of them. The sample includes 25,000 to 35,000 clones, around four fifths of them seen just once. The rearrangement uses TRBV28 and TRBJ1-5; D unresolved. The sequence was obtained from a man aged 18-30 years with HIV. The input for sequencing was unsorted PBMCs, taken 1.5 years before starting antiretroviral therapy. The CDR3 loop reads CASCAPSNQPQHF. The CDR3 nucleotides read TGTGCCAGCTGCGCCCCGTCCAATCAGCCCCAGCATTTT. Complete variable domain (other parts from reference TRBV28 and TRBJ1-5): DVKVTQSSRYLVKRTGEKVFLECVQDMDHENMFWYRQDPGLGLRLIYFSYDVKMKEKGDIPEGYSVSREKKERFSLILESASTNQTSMYLCASCAPSNQPQHFGDGTRLSIL.